The 30 T cell receptor beta chains below were found in one sample sequenced in a study of T cell repertoires in ileal Crohn's disease (dated by TCRdb to between 2018 and 2021). The method behind the library was the immunoSEQ multiplex PCR assay. TCRdb mirrors the immuneACCESS table, restricted to in-frame sequences. Some clones are absent from its copies; in checked studies, under half trace to an unresolved V gene, and the reason for the others is unknown. This sample is represented by over 6,000 clones; 70% of them were singletons. The biggest ten clones account for 15% to 20% of the sample. The sample taken for sequencing was ileal tissue. The source of these receptors is an adult with Crohn's disease.

The J gene is TRBJ1-5, the V gene TRBV2; the D is unclear. This CDR3 has 14 amino acids. Trimming cost V 7 bases and J 6 bases, with 16 bases left between them. CDR1 and CDR2 from the germline V gene are SNHLY and FYNNEI. The CDR3 nucleotides are TGTGCCAGCACGATTGGGCAGTCAGGTCAGCCCCAGCATTTT. The encoded protein is CASTIGQSGQPQHF.

This clone turned up a few times. This is likely an artifact of a read error, given a far larger clone one base away. This sequence joins TRBV6-5 and TRBJ1-1, with D perhaps matching TRBD1 (5 bases). Germline values: CDR1 MNHEY, CDR2 SVGAGI. CDR3 length: 15 amino acids. CDR3 coding DNA: TGTGCCGGCAGTTACTCGCCAGGGTTGAACACTGAAGCTTTCTTT. This translates into CAGSYSPGLNTEAFF.

The chain has TRBV5-1 and TRBJ1-5; D unresolved. V shed 5 bases and J shed 3 bases, with 9 bases lying between them. The CDR3 totals 13 residues. In germline, CDR1 is SGHRS, CDR2 YFSETQ. The CDR3 DNA is TGCGCCAGCAGAGAGACATTCAATCAGCCCCAGCATTTT. Amino acid sequence: CASRETFNQPQHF.

The rearrangement uses TRBV6-1 and TRBJ2-7; 15 nucleotides align to TRBD2. This CDR3 is built from 17 residues. CDR1 and CDR2 from the germline V gene are MNHNS and SASEGT. With V trimmed by 3 bases and J by 7 bases, 10 bases remained unmatched. Written as DNA, the CDR3 is TGTGCCAGCAGTGAGTGGTACTACGGGACTAGCGGGGGGGAGCAGTACTTC. It encodes CASSEWYYGTSGGEQYF.

The genes are TRBV28 and TRBJ2-5; a weak D match, TRBD1 (5 bases). The CDR3 is made up of 13 amino acids. Trimming shortened V by 9 bases and J by 2 bases, and 13 bases separated the two germline ends. CDR1 and CDR2 (germline): MDHEN, SYDVKM. In nucleotides, the CDR3 is TGTGCCAGTCGATATCGACAGCAAGAGACCCAGTACTTC. It codes for CASRYRQQETQYF.

To note about this clone: One junction end does not reproduce the germline sequence, and a read error may be involved. The sample holds other DNA sequences that translate to the same CDR3. V gene TRBV5-4 combines with J gene TRBJ1-1; weak D call: TRBD1 (6 bases). Germline CDR1 SGHNT, CDR2 YYREEE (reference sequence). The CDR3 is 15 amino acids. The DNA for the CDR3 is TGTGCCAGTAGCTTGGGGGGGCGCGTGAACACTGAAGCTTTCTTT. The encoded protein is CASSLGGRVNTEAFF.

This sequence joins TRBV5-4 and TRBJ1-1; D possibly corresponds to TRBD1 (5 bases). This CDR3 spans 14 amino acids. Trimming pared 0 bases from V and 4 bases from J, leaving 10 bases between. The germline gives CDR1 SGHNT, CDR2 YYREEE (reference sequence). CDR3: CASSLEQGSTEAFF. In DNA, the CDR3 is TGTGCCAGCAGCTTGGAGCAGGGATCCACTGAAGCTTTCTTT.

V gene TRBV7-8 combines with J gene TRBJ1-2; D ambiguous. The V gene lost 0 bases and the J gene lost 3 bases, with 8 bases spanning the gap. The CDR3 length is 14 residues. Germline V gene lookup returns CDR1 SGHVS and CDR2 FQNEAQ. The DNA of the CDR3 is TGTGCCAGCAGCTTAGCACTGCGGGACTATGGCTACACCTTC. It is translated as CASSLALRDYGYTF.

In its sample, this clone was seen a few times. The J gene is TRBJ1-6, the V gene TRBV27; D unresolved. This CDR3 is built from 16 residues. V shed 3 bases and J shed 2 bases, with 11 bases lying between them. Per germline, CDR1 MNHEY and CDR2 SMNVEV (reference sequence). CDR3 sequence: CASSFGVPAYNSPLHF. CDR3 sequence (DNA): TGTGCCAGCAGTTTTGGTGTACCGGCCTATAATTCACCCCTCCACTTT.

The gene calls are TRBV5-6 and TRBJ2-5; D possibly corresponds to TRBD2 (7 bases). CDR1 SGHDT and CDR2 YYEEEE come from the germline V gene. V gave up 5 bases and J gave up 4 bases, with 15 bases separating them. This CDR3 contains 14 residues. CDR3 coding DNA: TGTGCCAGCAGGCGGGGGCCGGGTGGAGAGACCCAGTACTTC. Translating gives CASRRGPGGETQYF.

J is TRBJ2-2 and V is TRBV6-5; 8 nucleotides line up with TRBD1. The CDR3 extends over 13 amino acids. Germline V lookup: CDR1 MNHEY, CDR2 SVGAGI. V gave up 6 bases and J gave up 6 bases; unmatched junction bases: 3. CDR3 amino acids: CASSRTGPGELFF. The CDR3 nucleotides are TGTGCCAGCAGCAGGACAGGGCCCGGGGAGCTGTTTTTT.

This clone was detected once. DNA for the CDR3: TGTGCCAGCACCCCAAACTCGGACAATGAGCAGTTCTTC. It translates to CASTPNSDNEQFF. The chain employs TRBV6-5 and TRBJ2-1; D call uncertain. The CDR3 totals 13 residues. V was cut by 7 bases and J by 5 bases, with 12 bases left in between. CDR1 is MNHEY, CDR2 SVGAGI, per germline.

The J gene is TRBJ2-2, the V gene TRBV4-1; TRBD1 aligns across 7 bases. Unmatched junction bases numbered 19, after V lost 0 bases and J lost 6 bases. The V gene's germline CDR1 is MGHRA and CDR2 YSYEKL. This CDR3 comprises 20 residues. DNA for the CDR3: TGCGCCAGCAGCCAAGATAAAATTGAGGCAGGGGGATATAGGGCCGGGGAGCTGTTTTTT. As protein: CASSQDKIEAGGYRAGELFF.

The rearrangement joins TRBV15 to TRBJ1-4; D possibly corresponds to TRBD1 (6 bases). V was trimmed by 3 bases and J by 8 bases, leaving 16 bases between them. Per germline, CDR1 LNHNV and CDR2 YYDKDF (reference sequence). This CDR3 is 15 amino acids long. CDR3 in DNA: TGTGCCACCAGCAGCACAGGGAGTTTGGGCGAAAAACTGTTTTTT. Amino acids: CATSSTGSLGEKLFF. The full variable domain, completed using reference TRBV15 and TRBJ1-4, is DAMVIQNPRYQVTQFGKPVTLSCSQTLNHNVMYWYQQKSSQAPKLLFHYYDKDFNNEADTPDNFQSRRPNTSFCFLDIRSPGLGDTAMYLCATSSTGSLGEKLFFGSGTQLSVL.

This clone came up a few times. This chain uses TRBV2 with TRBJ1-4, with 7 bases that match TRBD1. The V gene's germline CDR1 is SNHLY and CDR2 FYNNEI. The CDR3 consists of 16 residues. V shed 1 base, J shed 3 bases, and the junction held 5 bases outside the gene matches. The CDR3: CASSEVPGQSNEKLFF. The CDR3 region has the DNA TGTGCCAGCAGTGAAGTGCCGGGACAGTCTAATGAAAAACTGTTTTTT. The full variable domain, rest sourced from reference TRBV2 and TRBJ1-4, is EPEVTQTPSHQVTQMGQEVILRCVPISNHLYFYWYRQILGQKVEFLVSFYNNEISEKSEIFDDQFSVERPDGSNFTLKIRSTKLEDSAMYFCASSEVPGQSNEKLFFGSGTQLSVL.

The V call is TRBV4-3, the J call TRBJ1-3; D gene unclear. Germline lookup yields CDR1 LGHNA and CDR2 YSLEER. Trimming pared 4 bases from V and 2 bases from J, leaving 15 bases between. The CDR3 extends over 16 amino acids. In DNA form, the CDR3 reads TGCGCCAGCAGCCCAGCCCAAGCACAGCCTGGAAACACCATATATTTT. Protein sequence: CASSPAQAQPGNTIYF.

The chain uses TRBV27 and TRBJ2-7; D may be TRBD1 (6 bases). This CDR3 has 14 residues. Germline V lookup: CDR1 MNHEY, CDR2 SMNVEV (reference sequence). Trimming removed 5 bases at V and 4 bases at J, with 15 bases between. This CDR3 reads CASSTETGVYEQYF. The DNA of the CDR3 is TGTGCCAGCAGTACAGAGACAGGAGTTTACGAGCAGTACTTC.

The CDR3 reads CASSEQGSYEKLFF. DNA for the CDR3: TGCGCCAGCAGTGAACAGGGGTCTTACGAAAAACTGTTTTTT. The V call is TRBV10-2, the J call TRBJ1-4; 7 positions agree with TRBD1. The trim removed 3 bases at V and 8 bases at J, leaving 6 bases unmatched. In germline, CDR1 is WSHSY, CDR2 SAAADI. This CDR3 is 14 amino acids long.

The chain uses TRBV7-9 and TRBJ1-5; perhaps TRBD1 as D (5 bases). From germline, CDR1 is SEHNR and CDR2 FQNEAQ (reference sequence). Between the trimmed V and J ends, which lost 5 bases and 7 bases, there was a span of 15 bases. The CDR3 loop spans 14 amino acids. CDR3 DNA sequence: TGTGCCAGCAGCGGGGGGGGTAACAGGCAGCCCCAGCATTTT. It translates to CASSGGGNRQPQHF. Filled out from reference TRBV7-9 and TRBJ1-5, the complete variable domain reads DTGVSQNPRHKITKRGQNVTFRCDPISEHNRLYWYRQTLGQGPEFLTYFQNEAQLEKSRLLSDRFSAERPKGSFSTLEIQRTEQGDSAMYLCASSGGGNRQPQHFGDGTRLSIL.

V is TRBV18 and J is TRBJ2-7; D is possibly TRBD1 (6 bases). From germline, CDR1 is KGHSH and CDR2 LQKENI. Trimming shortened V by 6 bases and J by 0 bases, and 15 bases separated the two germline ends. The CDR3 is 15 residues long. CDR3 amino acids: CASSNRQAPSYEQYF. The CDR3 DNA reads as TGTGCCAGCTCCAACCGACAGGCGCCCTCCTACGAGCAGTACTTC.

The chain links TRBV2 to TRBJ1-4; D is perhaps TRBD1 (5 bases). The CDR3 loop spans 15 amino acids. Looked up from germline, CDR1 is SNHLY and CDR2 is FYNNEI. Trimming shortened V by 4 bases and J by 8 bases, and 17 bases separated the two germline ends. CDR3 residues: CASSGGSAPGEKLFF. The DNA for the CDR3 is TGTGCCAGCAGTGGTGGGTCAGCTCCAGGGGAAAAACTGTTTTTT.

This chain joins TRBV7-2 and TRBJ1-2, with a tentative D call TRBD1 (6 bases). The germline gives CDR1 SGHTA, CDR2 FQGNSA. This CDR3 region has 16 residues. Trimming shortened V by 1 base and J by 4 bases, and 16 bases separated the two germline ends. CDR3 nucleotides: TGTGCCAGCAGCTTAGTACAGGGTAACCGCATCTATGGCTACACCTTC. Protein product: CASSLVQGNRIYGYTF.

This clone has just one count. This chain links TRBV29-1 with TRBJ2-2; D possibly corresponds to TRBD1 (7 bases). The CDR3 contains 14 residues. V lost 6 bases, J lost 2 bases, and 13 bases lay in between. The germline V gene has CDR1 SQVTM and CDR2 ANQGSEA. The CDR3 region is CSVAGQINTGELFF. CDR3 coding DNA: TGCAGCGTCGCGGGACAGATAAACACCGGGGAGCTGTTTTTT.

This clone was picked up a small number of times. The chain employs TRBV10-3 and TRBJ1-3; 10 nucleotides align to TRBD1. The germline V gene encodes CDR1 ENHRY and CDR2 SYGVKD. The CDR3 has 11 amino acids. V lost 9 bases, J lost 7 bases, and 0 bases stayed unmatched. In nucleotides, the CDR3 is TGTGCCATGGACAGGGGGAACACCATATATTTT. It specifies CAMDRGNTIYF.

The genes are TRBV5-1 and TRBJ1-1, with 7 nucleotides matching TRBD1. This CDR3 is 15 amino acids long. Germline assignment: CDR1 SGHRS and CDR2 YFSETQ. Trimming at V came to 4 bases and at J to 1 base, leaving 7 bases not matched to a gene. CDR3 DNA: TGCGCCAGCAGCAAGACTGGGACAGCGAACACTGAAGCTTTCTTT. Amino acids: CASSKTGTANTEAFF.

The chain is built from TRBV18 and TRBJ1-1, with no clear D. The CDR3 totals 13 residues. Germline CDR1 is KGHSH and CDR2 is LQKENI. V lost 2 bases to trimming and J lost 1 base, with 5 bases between them. CDR3 region: CASSPDKNTEAFF. For the CDR3, the DNA is TGTGCCAGCTCACCAGACAAGAACACTGAAGCTTTCTTT.

The CDR3 protein is CASSLGSVAAVDTQYF. CDR3 nucleotides: TGCGCCAGCAGCTTGGGTAGCGTGGCGGCGGTAGATACGCAGTATTTT. The chain recombines TRBV5-1 with TRBJ2-3, with D tentatively TRBD2 (5 bases). The germline V gene encodes CDR1 SGHRS and CDR2 YFSETQ. V was pared by 0 bases and J by 5 bases, with 16 bases between. The CDR3 runs 16 residues.

A few counts support this clone. The chain uses TRBV5-1 and TRBJ2-2; TRBD1 matches 7 bases. The ends lost 4 bases at V and 1 base at J; junction bases unmatched: 4. CDR1 is SGHRS and CDR2 is YFSETQ in the germline V gene. The length of the CDR3 is 15 residues. The CDR3 nucleotides are TGCGCCAGCAGCCCACGGACAGGGAACACCGGGGAGCTGTTTTTT. It specifies CASSPRTGNTGELFF. The complete variable domain, with remaining parts taken from reference TRBV5-1 and TRBJ2-2, reads KAGVTQTPRYLIKTRGQQVTLSCSPISGHRSVSWYQQTPGQGLQFLFEYFSETQRNKGNFPGRFSGRQFSNSRSEMNVSTLELGDSALYLCASSPRTGNTGELFFGEGSRLTVL.

V is TRBV29-1 and J is TRBJ1-1; TRBD1 matches at 9 bases. The CDR3 is 12 residues long. The germline CDR1 and CDR2 sequences are SQVTM and ANQGSEA. The J segment lost 4 bases and the V segment lost 6 bases, leaving 3 bases of the junction unmatched. The CDR3 nucleotides read TGCAGCGTCACGACAGGGGGCACTGAAGCTTTCTTT. Amino acids: CSVTTGGTEAFF.

This clone is labeled medium-sized (0.01 to 0.1%). This chain links TRBV10-1 with TRBJ2-7; D gene ambiguous. The length of the CDR3 is 15 residues. Looked up from germline, CDR1 is WNHNN and CDR2 is SYGVQD (reference sequence). V was clipped by 0 bases and J by 2 bases, with 11 bases between them. CDR3 sequence (DNA): TGCGCCAGCAGTGAGTCGGAGTTAGCCACCTACGAGCAGTACTTC. Translation gives CASSESELATYEQYF.